This entry lists 4 T cell receptor beta chains sequenced from one sample in a study of early stage breast cancer tumors. Data came from immunoSEQ multiplex PCR; TCRdb stores just in-frame clones and leaves some out. The table shows about 38,000 clones, with around 70% occurring only once. Sequencing was done on a sample of blood. These receptors originate from a person in their sixties with breast cancer.

The chain couples TRBV6-5 to TRBJ2-7; tentative D call: TRBD1 (6 bases). V shed 2 bases and J shed 12 bases, with 23 bases lying between them. The CDR3 contains 15 residues. Looked up from germline, CDR1 is MNHEY and CDR2 is SVGAGI. The CDR3 loop is CASSYRRDTGYPRYF. CDR3 sequence (DNA): TGTGCCAGCAGTTACCGCCGGGACACGGGATATCCCCGGTACTTC.

This rearrangement joins TRBV5-6 to TRBJ1-4; perhaps TRBD1 as D (5 bases). Per germline, CDR1 SGHDT and CDR2 YYEEEE. Trimming took 5 bases from V and 4 from J, leaving 15 bases between them. The CDR3 runs to 15 residues. CDR3 amino acids: CASSSWGSLNEKLFF. Here the CDR3 DNA reads TGTGCCAGCAGTTCCTGGGGCTCGCTTAATGAAAAACTGTTTTTT.

The V and J genes are TRBV15 and TRBJ2-5; possibly TRBD2 for D (5 bases). The CDR3 is 13 residues long. Germline V gene lookup returns CDR1 LNHNV and CDR2 YYDKDF (reference sequence). The chain's CDR3 is CAGSGESFKTQYF. CDR3 sequence (DNA): TGTGCGGGATCTGGGGAGAGTTTTAAGACCCAGTACTTC.

V is TRBV29-1 and J is TRBJ2-5; 10 bases fit TRBD1. J gave up 6 bases and V 7 bases, and 8 bases lay outside the gene matches. CDR3 size: 13 residues. The germline gives CDR1 SQVTM, CDR2 ANQGSEA. The CDR3 DNA reads TGCAGCGGACAGGGGGCATCCGGGCAGACCCAGTACTTC. Its protein product is CSGQGASGQTQYF.